This TCR beta chain was identified in a study of cytomegalovirus exposure and HLA in healthy donors. PCR primers comprised 60 Vbeta and 13 Jbeta primers. Sequencing used immunoSEQ multiplex PCR; TCRdb keeps in-frame clones, though not all of them. The sample consists of some 160,000 clones, around 73% of them appearing once. The CDR3 has 14 amino acids. Looked up from germline, CDR1 is MGHDK and CDR2 is SYGVNS. With 11 bases removed from V and 0 bases from J, the gap between germline ends came to 16 bases. Study-level results: In a later analysis, compared with equally common non-associated chains, HLA-associated beta chains were more expanded. Earlier findings revealed that most TCR beta V segments proved productive either about 87% or about 30% of the time. The majority of CMV-associated TCR beta chains were reported as apparently HLA-restricted in a later analysis.

As for this clone: Its antigen is unknown.

Donors were ostensibly healthy at sampling, although undocumented immune exposures were probable. Material for sequencing was PBMCs. This TCR came from a man in his sixties in good health and CMV-seronegative. This chain joins TRBV25-1 and TRBJ1-1; D is ambiguous. The CDR3 loop reads CARHPPLLNTEAFF. CDR3 bases: TGTGCCCGTCATCCCCCACTCTTGAACACTGAAGCTTTCTTT.